One sample yielded the 11 T cell receptor beta chains listed below, sequenced in a study of molecular identifiers for immune sequencing clone quantification. TCRdb ran MiXCR on the PCR reads and lists one entry per CDR3 protein. The table has tens of thousands of distinct CDR3 sequences, 15% to 20% seen once. Sequencing was done on a sample of naive CD8+ T cells from blood, with Jurkat cell RNA spiked in. Subset: FACS-sorted CD8+CD4-CCR7+CD45RA+ naive T cells. The receptors here all came from a human donor in good health. Some libraries in this study had Jurkat cell RNA spiked in.

The sample holds a few counts of this clonotype. J is TRBJ2-1 and V is TRBV19; D not certain. This CDR3 is 15 amino acids long. V lost 6 bases, J lost 1 base, and 13 bases lay in between. Germline V gene sequence: CDR1 LNHDA, CDR2 SQIVND (reference sequence). The CDR3 DNA reads TGTGCCAGTAGGGCCGCAGGAACATCCTACAATGAGCAGTTCTTC. It encodes CASRAAGTSYNEQFF.

This clonotype was counted a single time. The chain combines TRBV7-9 with TRBJ1-4; no definite D call. Germline assignment: CDR1 SEHNR and CDR2 FQNEAQ (reference sequence). The CDR3 covers 13 residues. V shed 8 bases and J shed 8 bases, with 15 bases lying between them. The CDR3 nucleotides are TGTGCCAGCGGCCGCCCACGGCGGGAAAAACTGTTTTTT. Its translation: CASGRPRREKLFF.

For this clonotype: A much larger clone differs by one base, so this may be a read error. V usage is TRBV20-1 and J usage is TRBJ2-1, with 7 bases aligning to TRBD1. This CDR3 is built from 16 residues. The V gene end was trimmed by 4 bases and the J gene end by 8 bases; junction bases not matched to a gene: 17. Germline lookup yields CDR1 DFQATT and CDR2 SNEGSKA (reference sequence). The CDR3 is CSAKINTGDPLYEQFF. The CDR3 DNA reads TGCAGTGCTAAAATTAATACAGGGGACCCGCTTTATGAGCAGTTCTTC.

In its sample, this clonotype was seen many times. V and J are TRBV20-1 and TRBJ1-1, with D perhaps TRBD1 (5 bases). This CDR3 region has 13 residues. V lost 5 bases and J 3 bases, leaving 13 bases between the germline ends. In germline, CDR1 is DFQATT, CDR2 SNEGSKA (reference sequence). In DNA form, the CDR3 reads TGCAGTGCTCGCAGCGGGGCCTACACTGAAGCTTTCTTT. It specifies CSARSGAYTEAFF.

This clonotype showed up many times. V and J are TRBV19 and TRBJ2-7; 7 bases map to TRBD1. Germline values: CDR1 LNHDA, CDR2 SQIVND (reference sequence). Losses at the gene ends were 4 bases for V and 9 bases for J; bases not matched to a gene: 3. The CDR3 has 11 residues. The CDR3, as DNA: TGTGCCAGTAGTACCCCAGGGGGGCAGTACTTC. The encoded protein is CASSTPGGQYF. Supplemented by reference TRBV19 and TRBJ2-7, the full variable domain reads DGGITQSPKYLFRKEGQNVTLSCEQNLNHDAMYWYRQDPGQGLRLIYYSQIVNDFQKGDIAEGYSVSREKKESFPLTVTSAQKNPTAFYLCASSTPGGQYFGPGTRLTVT.

This clonotype was seen ten or more times. This sequence joins TRBV6-2 or TRBV6-3 and TRBJ2-5; 7 bases fit TRBD2. This CDR3 contains 13 residues. The germline V gene has CDR1 MNHEY and CDR2 SVGEGT. V gave up 2 bases and J gave up 9 bases; unmatched junction bases: 6. This chain's CDR3 is CASSYHGRGAQYF. The CDR3 nucleotides read TGTGCCAGCAGTTACCACGGACGGGGGGCCCAGTACTTC.

With regard to this clonotype: Without the conserved terminal phenylalanine or tryptophan, this CDR3 likely stems from a read error. The DNA for the CDR3 is TGTGCCAGCAGGACGCGTAGCCCTTACGAGCAGTACCTC. Residues: CASRTRSPYEQYL. The J gene is TRBJ2-7, the V gene TRBV6-2 or TRBV6-3; D remains ambiguous. Germline assignment: CDR1 MNHEY and CDR2 SVGEGT. V shed 6 bases and J shed 4 bases, with 13 bases lying between them. CDR3 length equals 13 residues.

This clonotype was picked up many times. This chain uses TRBV4-3 with TRBJ2-7, with D possibly being TRBD2 (5 bases). The V end was cut by 0 bases, the J end by 5 bases, with 17 bases between. CDR1 is LGHNA and CDR2 is YSLEER in the germline V gene. This CDR3 is built from 16 residues. In DNA, the CDR3 is TGCGCCAGCAGCCAAGATTTTCGGGGTTTGAGTGACGAGCAGTACTTC. Protein sequence: CASSQDFRGLSDEQYF.

This clonotype was observed a few times. The chain employs TRBV7-9 and TRBJ2-5; D gene uncertain. V was cut by 0 bases and J by 5 bases, with 10 bases left in between. This CDR3 has 14 residues. The germline gives CDR1 SEHNR, CDR2 FQNEAQ (reference sequence). The CDR3 DNA is TGTGCCAGCAGCTTAGCTTCTGTTCGGGAGACCCAGTACTTC. This codes for CASSLASVRETQYF.

This clonotype came up many times. The chain carries TRBV7-9 and TRBJ2-3; 13 bases align to TRBD2. Germline V gene data show CDR1 as SEHNR and CDR2 as FQNEAQ (reference sequence). Germline trimming cut 3 bases from V and 7 bases from J; bases unmatched to any gene: 19. This CDR3 contains 20 residues. CDR3: CASSFDIGTSGTLPLHTQYF. Here the CDR3 DNA reads TGTGCCAGCAGCTTCGATATAGGGACTAGCGGGACTCTCCCCCTCCATACGCAGTATTTT.

V is TRBV5-6 and J is TRBJ2-7; D is unclear. Per germline, CDR1 SGHDT and CDR2 YYEEEE. The CDR3 runs 16 residues. V shed 0 bases and J shed 1 base, with 14 bases lying between them. The CDR3 here is CASSLDLVGSSYEQYF. The CDR3 DNA follows: TGTGCCAGCAGCTTGGACTTGGTTGGTAGTTCCTACGAGCAGTACTTC.